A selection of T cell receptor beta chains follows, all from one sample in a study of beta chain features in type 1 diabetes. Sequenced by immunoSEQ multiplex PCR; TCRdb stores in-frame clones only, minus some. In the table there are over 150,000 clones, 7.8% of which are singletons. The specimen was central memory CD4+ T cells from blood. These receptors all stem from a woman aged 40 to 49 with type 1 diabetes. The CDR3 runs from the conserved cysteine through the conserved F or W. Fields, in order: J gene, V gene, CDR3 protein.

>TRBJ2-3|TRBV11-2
CASSIGLGRTDTQYF
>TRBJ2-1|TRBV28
CASRTTSRPQFF
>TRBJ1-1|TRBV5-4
CASQLQQMNTEAFF
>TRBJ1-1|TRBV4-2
CASSQDVGAPNTEAFF
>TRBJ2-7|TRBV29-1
CSVARGPSSYEQYF
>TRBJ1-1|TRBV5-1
CASTPGAGNTEAFF
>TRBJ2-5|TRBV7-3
CASSVRPGDSETQYF
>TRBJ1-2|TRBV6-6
CASLNRQANYGYTF
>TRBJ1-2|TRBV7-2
CASSLGQGSYGYTF
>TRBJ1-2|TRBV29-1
CSVLAGGNYGYTF
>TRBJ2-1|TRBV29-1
CSVAEVGLNEQFF
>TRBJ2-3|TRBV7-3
CASSSLAGLADTQYF
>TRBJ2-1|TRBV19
CASRIQGHNSYNEQFF
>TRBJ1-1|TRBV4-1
CASCDRGGANTEAFF
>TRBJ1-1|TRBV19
CASMVGWGQGSFEAFF
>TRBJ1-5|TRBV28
CASSFRRATSNQPQHF
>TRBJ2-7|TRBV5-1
CASSLDQRRGEQYF
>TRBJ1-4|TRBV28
CASSPPTGGEEKLFF
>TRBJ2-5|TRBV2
CASSDDRGWETQYF
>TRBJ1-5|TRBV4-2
CASSQENRGYDDQPQHF
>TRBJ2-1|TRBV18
CASSPPNARVLAGNNEQFF
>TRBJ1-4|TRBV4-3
CASSQDGFRAEKLFF
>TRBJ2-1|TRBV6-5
CASRSGGGNEQFF
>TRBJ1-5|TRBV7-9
CASSLGTGGDQPQHF
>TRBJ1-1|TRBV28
CASIPGGSEAFF
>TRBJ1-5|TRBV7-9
CASSLEGGQPQHF
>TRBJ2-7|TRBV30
CAGWTGSSYEQYF
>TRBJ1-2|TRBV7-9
CASSRSSAEHYGYTF
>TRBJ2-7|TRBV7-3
CASSLSGTGVYEQYF
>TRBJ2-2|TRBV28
CASSSVKGQPNTGELFF
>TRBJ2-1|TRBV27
CASSRGGQGYNEQFF
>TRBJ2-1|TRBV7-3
CASSLRAGGKSSNEQFF
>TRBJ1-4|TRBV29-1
CSVADRGNEKLFF
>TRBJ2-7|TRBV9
CASSVGGGYYEQYF
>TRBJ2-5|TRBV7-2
CASSGATRGETQYF
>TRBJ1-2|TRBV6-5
CASSSNIPGQIYGYTF
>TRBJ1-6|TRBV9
CASSVGLGGSPLHF
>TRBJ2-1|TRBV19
CASSRRQGYNEQFF
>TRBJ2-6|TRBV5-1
CASSLAGGHSGANVLTF
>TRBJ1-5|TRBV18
CASSPVRQGGNQPQHF
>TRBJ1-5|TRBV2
CASSESTERDQPQHF
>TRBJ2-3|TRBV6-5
CASSYSQGGGDTQYF
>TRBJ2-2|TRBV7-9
CASSFGRSATGELFF
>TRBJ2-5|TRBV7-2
CASSLIVRETQYF
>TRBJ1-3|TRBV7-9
CASSSNTGNSGNTIYF
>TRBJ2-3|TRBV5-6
CASSLVGQGAADTQYF
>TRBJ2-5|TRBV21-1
CASSKTSGRPETQYF
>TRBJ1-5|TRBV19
CASTFGREAQHF
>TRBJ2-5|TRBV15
CATSRGVRGGLETQYF
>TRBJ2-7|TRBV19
CASSPGLAGVEQYF
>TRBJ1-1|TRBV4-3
CASSRQTGNTEAFF
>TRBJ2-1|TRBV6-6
CATWGGDTRTSEQFF
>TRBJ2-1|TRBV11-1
CASSFPTSGGSDEQFF
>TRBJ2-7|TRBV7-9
CASSSDRYEQYF
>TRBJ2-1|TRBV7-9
CASITSGRLGEQFF
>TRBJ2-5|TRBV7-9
CASSGLKQETQYF
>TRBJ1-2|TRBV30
CAWSPFSGYTF